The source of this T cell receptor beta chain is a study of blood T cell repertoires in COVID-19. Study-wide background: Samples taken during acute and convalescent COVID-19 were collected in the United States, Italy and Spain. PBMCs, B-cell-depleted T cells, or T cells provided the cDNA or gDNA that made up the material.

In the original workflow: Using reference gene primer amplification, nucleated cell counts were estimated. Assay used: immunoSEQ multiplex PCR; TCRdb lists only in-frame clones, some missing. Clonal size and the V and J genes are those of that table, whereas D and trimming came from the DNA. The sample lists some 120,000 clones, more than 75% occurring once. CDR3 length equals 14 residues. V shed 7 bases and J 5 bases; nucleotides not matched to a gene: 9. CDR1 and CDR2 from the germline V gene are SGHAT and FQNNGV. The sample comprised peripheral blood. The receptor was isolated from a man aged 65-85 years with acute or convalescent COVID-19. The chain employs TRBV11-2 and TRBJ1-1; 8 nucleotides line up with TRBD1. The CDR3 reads CASTFQGARTEAFF. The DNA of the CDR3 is TGTGCCAGCACCTTTCAGGGGGCGCGTACTGAAGCTTTCTTT.